What follows are 32 T cell receptor beta chains derived from one specimen sequenced in a study of T cell clonotyping in hematopoietic cell transplantation. Assay used: immunoSEQ multiplex PCR; TCRdb lists only in-frame clones, some missing. Counted here are roughly 80,000 clones, 90% to 96% occurring once; the ten biggest clones make up under 2%. Described time point: recipient sample about 28 days before transplant, after cytoreduction. Sample: peripheral blood mononuclear cells, taken before stem cell transplant. The receptors originated from a woman between 50 and 59 years old with acute myeloid leukemia. Some clones in this sample may be carry-over from other donors' samples.

The gene calls are TRBV6-5 and TRBJ2-3, with unresolved D. V lost 0 bases and J lost 1, with 11 bases in between. CDR1 MNHEY and CDR2 SVGAGI come from the germline V gene. The CDR3 contains 16 residues. The CDR3 nucleotides are TGTGCCAGCAGTTACTCGAGGCGCACTGGCACAGATACGCAGTATTTT. It translates to CASSYSRRTGTDTQYF.

The chain has TRBV6-5 and TRBJ2-7; a weak D match, TRBD2 (5 bases). This CDR3 region has 15 residues. The germline CDR1 and CDR2 sequences are MNHEY and SVGAGI. The germline V and J ends were trimmed by 0 bases and 0 bases, with 9 bases remaining between them. DNA for the CDR3: TGTGCCAGCAGTTACTCTCTAGCCCTCTCCTACGAGCAGTACTTC. Amino acids: CASSYSLALSYEQYF.

V and J are TRBV7-2 and TRBJ2-1; D is tentatively TRBD1 or TRBD2 (5 bases each). Per germline, CDR1 SGHTA and CDR2 FQGNSA. Trimming stripped 1 base from V and 0 bases from J, with 16 bases between. This CDR3 has 18 amino acids. The CDR3 region has the DNA TGTGCCAGCAGCTTAGTACCCCTAGTTGGGGGCTCCTACAATGAGCAGTTCTTC. It is translated as CASSLVPLVGGSYNEQFF.

This clone was seen a few times. The chain links TRBV6-4 to TRBJ2-3; TRBD1 aligns across 7 bases. This CDR3 has 15 amino acids. J was trimmed by 2 bases and V by 6 bases; bases with no gene match: 8. Germline V gene data show CDR1 as MRHNA and CDR2 as SNTAGT. The DNA for the CDR3 is TGTGCCAGCAGCCGGACAGGAGAGCACACAGATACGCAGTATTTT. Its translation is CASSRTGEHTDTQYF.

The rearrangement uses TRBV30 and TRBJ2-3, with 10 nucleotides matching TRBD2. Germline loops: CDR1 GTSNPN, CDR2 SVGIG (reference sequence). Trimming took 1 base from V and 4 from J; bases not matched to a gene: 5. The CDR3 covers 15 residues. As DNA, the CDR3 is TGTGCCTGGAGTGGCCAGCGGGGGGGCCCAGATACGCAGTATTTT. Protein product: CAWSGQRGGPDTQYF.

J is TRBJ2-1 and V is TRBV19, with 13 positions matching TRBD2. The CDR3 contains 14 residues. Per the germline V gene, CDR1 is LNHDA and CDR2 is SQIVND (reference sequence). With V trimmed by 4 bases and J by 15 bases, 9 bases remained unmatched. The CDR3: CASSTAGTSGMAFF. CDR3 nucleotide sequence: TGTGCCAGTAGTACGGCCGGGACTAGCGGGATGGCGTTCTTC.

Details on this clone: A read error may account for a junction end that differs from germline. V usage is TRBV7-7 and J usage is TRBJ1-1; 10 bases are a match to TRBD1. The CDR3 runs to 16 residues. CDR1 and CDR2 from the germline V gene are SSHAT and FNYEAQ (reference sequence). The CDR3 DNA follows: TGTGCTAGCAGCTTTCGGCGCGACAGGGGGCAATCTGAAGCTTTCTTT. Translating gives CASSFRRDRGQSEAFF.

The rearrangement joins TRBV30 to TRBJ2-1; no definite D call. This CDR3 comprises 13 residues. The V gene lost 0 bases and the J gene lost 7 bases, with 10 bases spanning the gap. Germline V gene sequence: CDR1 GTSNPN, CDR2 SVGIG (reference sequence). The CDR3 bases are TGTGCCTGGAGTGTATCGCCTGGGAATGAGCAGTTCTTC. This translates into CAWSVSPGNEQFF.

The rearrangement joins TRBV28 to TRBJ1-5; the D is unclear. Germline assignment: CDR1 MDHEN and CDR2 SYDVKM. This CDR3 region has 17 residues. Trimming stripped 1 base from V and 5 bases from J, with 18 bases between. CDR3 residues: CASSLYWEDSADQPQHF. The CDR3 coding sequence is TGTGCCAGCAGTTTATATTGGGAGGATTCAGCGGATCAGCCCCAGCATTTT.

The chain is built from TRBV7-9 and TRBJ2-7; TRBD2 matches at 8 bases. Germline V gene sequence: CDR1 SEHNR, CDR2 FQNEAQ (reference sequence). The CDR3 has 14 amino acids. J was trimmed by 5 bases and V by 6 bases; bases with no gene match: 9. For the CDR3, the DNA is TGTGCCAGCAGTACCGGGACTAGTCTGCACGAGCAGTACTTC. It specifies CASSTGTSLHEQYF.

The chain has TRBV5-1 and TRBJ2-1; 13 positions match TRBD2. The CDR3 is 16 residues long. Looked up from germline, CDR1 is SGHRS and CDR2 is YFSETQ. J was trimmed by 5 bases and V by 2 bases; bases with no gene match: 4. The CDR3 reads CASSFLLAGGNNEQFF. In DNA form, the CDR3 reads TGCGCCAGCAGCTTCCTACTAGCGGGAGGGAACAATGAGCAGTTCTTC.

The chain recombines TRBV28 with TRBJ1-4; 8 bases are a match to TRBD1. V shed 6 bases and J 7 bases; nucleotides not matched to a gene: 7. Germline V CDR1 and CDR2: MDHEN, SYDVKM. The CDR3 spans 14 residues. CDR3 loop: CASRGGTGREKLFF. The CDR3 nucleotides are TGTGCCAGCAGGGGGGGGACAGGACGTGAAAAACTGTTTTTT.

V and J are TRBV6-6 and TRBJ1-5; TRBD1 matches at 8 bases. Per germline, CDR1 MNHNY and CDR2 SVGAGI (reference sequence). After removal of 6 bases from V and 2 bases from J, the junction contained 3 bases not matched to a gene. The CDR3 is made up of 14 amino acids. The DNA for the CDR3 is TGTGCCAGCAGGAAGGGACAGGGCAATCAGCCCCAGCATTTT. Protein sequence: CASRKGQGNQPQHF.

This clone showed up just once. The V and J genes are TRBV6-1 and TRBJ2-7; unclear D gene. The ends were cut back, 2 bases at V and 4 bases at J, with 9 bases in the middle. CDR3 length: 13 amino acids. Germline CDR1 MNHNS, CDR2 SASEGT. Here the CDR3 reads CASSERDYYEQYF. CDR3 bases: TGTGCCAGCAGTGAACGCGATTATTACGAGCAGTACTTC.

J is TRBJ1-4 and V is TRBV29-1, with 7 bases that match TRBD1. The trim removed 4 bases at V and 8 bases at J, leaving 4 bases unmatched. CDR1 is SQVTM, CDR2 ANQGSEA, per germline. This CDR3 region has 12 residues. The CDR3 nucleotides read TGCAGCGTTGGAGACAGGGAGGAAAAACTGTTTTTT. It is translated as CSVGDREEKLFF.

V gene TRBV6-1 combines with J gene TRBJ1-2; a weak D match, TRBD1 (6 bases). Germline lookup yields CDR1 MNHNS and CDR2 SASEGT. This CDR3 region has 13 residues. The V end was cut by 3 bases, the J end by 8 bases, with 13 bases between. The CDR3 loop reads CASSDRQVRGYTF. The CDR3 region has the DNA TGTGCCAGCAGTGACCGACAGGTGCGCGGCTACACCTTC.

This chain links TRBV19 with TRBJ2-3; either TRBD1 or TRBD2 may fit D (5 bases each). The V end was cut by 9 bases, the J end by 0 bases, with 19 bases between. CDR1 LNHDA and CDR2 SQIVND come from the germline V gene (reference sequence). There are 16 residues in the CDR3. The CDR3 bases are TGTGCCAGCCAACCCGTCCCGGGACGGAGCACAGATACGCAGTATTTT. Translated, it gives CASQPVPGRSTDTQYF.

The chain recombines TRBV30 with TRBJ2-7, with 7 bases identical to TRBD2. V dropped 1 base and J dropped 4; count of bases not matched to a gene: 4. Germline V gene lookup returns CDR1 GTSNPN and CDR2 SVGIG (reference sequence). This CDR3 spans 13 amino acids. CDR3 residues: CAWSGEGRYEQYF. The CDR3 DNA follows: TGTGCCTGGAGTGGGGAGGGCCGATACGAGCAGTACTTC.

The chain recombines TRBV6-6 with TRBJ2-7; 11 nucleotides align to TRBD2. Unmatched junction bases numbered 4, after V lost 0 bases and J lost 6 bases. CDR3 length: 15 residues. Per the germline V gene, CDR1 is MNHNY and CDR2 is SVGAGI (reference sequence). Here the CDR3 reads CASSYSTSGASEQYF. The CDR3 DNA reads TGTGCCAGCAGTTACTCGACTAGCGGGGCTTCCGAGCAGTACTTC.

The rearrangement joins TRBV30 to TRBJ1-1; 10 nucleotides match TRBD1. The trim removed 0 bases at V and 11 bases at J, leaving 9 bases unmatched. Germline values: CDR1 GTSNPN, CDR2 SVGIG (reference sequence). CDR3 length: 14 residues. CDR3 sequence reads: CAWSVPEGQGEAFF. DNA of the CDR3: TGTGCCTGGAGTGTACCAGAAGGACAGGGGGAGGCTTTCTTT.

J is TRBJ1-1 and V is TRBV2; the D is unclear. From germline, CDR1 is SNHLY and CDR2 FYNNEI. This CDR3 contains 17 residues. Trimming stripped 0 bases from V and 0 bases from J, with 14 bases between. The CDR3 DNA reads TGTGCCAGCAGTGAAGCTCGGGCAAGGAGGATGAACACTGAAGCTTTCTTT. This encodes CASSEARARRMNTEAFF.

The chain combines TRBV7-2 with TRBJ2-7; D is unresolved. The V end lost 3 bases, the J end lost 6 bases, and 9 bases lay between the germline ends. The CDR3 length is 12 residues. The germline V gene has CDR1 SGHTA and CDR2 FQGNSA. The CDR3 coding sequence is TGTGCCAGCAGCTTTCGGACCCCCGAGCAGTACTTC. Translating gives CASSFRTPEQYF. Full variable domain (outside the CDR3, taken from reference TRBV7-2 and TRBJ2-7): GAGVSQSPSNKVTEKGKDVELRCDPISGHTALYWYRQSLGQGLEFLIYFQGNSAPDKSGLPSDRFSAERTGGSVSTLTIQRTQQEDSAVYLCASSFRTPEQYFGPGTRLTVT.

The chain couples TRBV30 to TRBJ1-6; 7 bases line up with TRBD1. With V trimmed by 5 bases and J by 7 bases, 5 bases remained unmatched. Germline CDR1 is GTSNPN and CDR2 is SVGIG (reference sequence). The CDR3 is 13 amino acids. The CDR3 spells CAWRTGANSPLHF. CDR3 bases: TGTGCCTGGCGGACAGGTGCCAATTCACCCCTCCACTTT.

The chain links TRBV5-1 to TRBJ1-3; no reliable D call. Trimming removed 0 bases at V and 0 bases at J, with 7 bases between. CDR1 SGHRS and CDR2 YFSETQ come from the germline V gene. This CDR3 is 15 amino acids long. The CDR3 nucleotides are TGCGCCAGCAGCTTGGAGGGCAGCTCTGGAAACACCATATATTTT. It codes for CASSLEGSSGNTIYF. The full variable domain, completed using reference TRBV5-1 and TRBJ1-3, is KAGVTQTPRYLIKTRGQQVTLSCSPISGHRSVSWYQQTPGQGLQFLFEYFSETQRNKGNFPGRFSGRQFSNSRSEMNVSTLELGDSALYLCASSLEGSSGNTIYFGEGSWLTVV.

V usage is TRBV30 and J usage is TRBJ2-1, with 10 bases fitting TRBD2. In germline, CDR1 is GTSNPN, CDR2 SVGIG (reference sequence). The CDR3 totals 15 residues. With 0 bases clipped from V and 4 bases from J, the junction kept 3 bases outside the gene matches. The chain's CDR3 is CAWSVQAGGYNEQFF. The DNA for the CDR3 is TGTGCCTGGAGTGTACAAGCGGGGGGGTACAATGAGCAGTTCTTC.

This clone was found once. The rearrangement uses TRBV30 and TRBJ2-5; the D is unclear. The length of the CDR3 is 12 residues. The germline gives CDR1 GTSNPN, CDR2 SVGIG (reference sequence). Trimming took 5 bases from V and 5 from J, leaving 12 bases between them. Here the CDR3 reads CAWGVSLETQYF. Here the CDR3 DNA reads TGTGCCTGGGGGGTCTCCTTGGAGACCCAGTACTTC.

CDR3 nucleotides: TGTGCCAGCACCAGTGAGGAGGGGTGGGGCATTCAGTACTTC. This codes for CASTSEEGWGIQYF. The chain carries TRBV9 and TRBJ2-4; D is possibly TRBD2 (6 bases). The CDR3 loop spans 14 amino acids. V was trimmed by 6 bases and J by 9 bases, leaving 19 bases between them. From germline, CDR1 is SGDLS and CDR2 YYNGEE.

The chain carries TRBV30 and TRBJ2-2; possibly TRBD2 for D (5 bases). The CDR3 is 13 amino acids. V gave up 0 bases and J gave up 5 bases, with 7 bases separating them. Germline V lookup: CDR1 GTSNPN, CDR2 SVGIG (reference sequence). CDR3 sequence (DNA): TGTGCCTGGAGTGTACGAGGGACCGGGGAGCTGTTTTTT. It yields the protein CAWSVRGTGELFF. Together with reference TRBV30 and TRBJ2-2, the CDR3 gives the full variable domain: SQTIHQWPATLVQPVGSPLSLECTVEGTSNPNLYWYRQAAGRGLQLLFYSVGIGQISSEVPQNLSASRPQDRQFILSSKKLLLSDSGFYLCAWSVRGTGELFFGEGSRLTVL.

This chain connects TRBV11-2 to TRBJ2-1; 7 nucleotides line up with TRBD2. The CDR3 spans 15 residues. Germline V gene sequence: CDR1 SGHAT, CDR2 FQNNGV. After removal of 3 bases from V and 2 bases from J, the junction contained 4 bases not matched to a gene. The CDR3 loop reads CASSFPGLPYNEQFF. The CDR3 coding sequence is TGTGCCAGCAGCTTCCCGGGACTACCCTACAATGAGCAGTTCTTC.

The CDR3 nucleotides read TGTGCCACCAGGACGACAGATCGGAGCTATGGCTACACCTTC. Its translation: CATRTTDRSYGYTF. The rearrangement uses TRBV15 and TRBJ1-2, with D tentatively TRBD1 (5 bases). CDR1 is LNHNV and CDR2 is YYDKDF in the germline V gene (reference sequence). Trimming left V 6 bases short and J 4 bases short, with 15 bases between. The CDR3 spans 14 residues.

This rearrangement joins TRBV6-5 to TRBJ2-7; no reliable D call. The CDR3 loop spans 15 amino acids. The V and J ends lost 2 bases and 1 base respectively, with 12 bases between them. Germline loops: CDR1 MNHEY, CDR2 SVGAGI. This CDR3 reads CASSYATGPSYEQYF. In DNA form, the CDR3 reads TGTGCCAGCAGTTACGCTACCGGGCCGTCCTACGAGCAGTACTTC.

V is TRBV11-2 and J is TRBJ1-2, with 7 bases matching TRBD1. There are 14 residues in the CDR3. Germline V gives CDR1 SGHAT, CDR2 FQNNGV. Trimming took 1 base from V and 4 from J; bases not matched to a gene: 3. The CDR3 here is CASSLGGGGYGYTF. The CDR3 DNA sequence: TGTGCCAGCAGCTTAGGAGGGGGCGGCTATGGCTACACCTTC. The complete variable domain, with remaining parts taken from reference TRBV11-2 and TRBJ1-2, reads EAGVAQSPRYKIIEKRQSVAFWCNPISGHATLYWYQQILGQGPKLLIQFQNNGVVDDSQLPKDRFSAERLKGVDSTLKIQPAKLEDSAVYLCASSLGGGGYGYTFGSGTRLTVV.